This note documents a single T cell receptor (beta chain) sequence. Its specificity is not known. The repertoire was sequenced with immunoSEQ multiplex PCR; TCRdb's copy has only in-frame clones and lacks some. Counted here are around 2.3 million clones, approximately 94% occurring once; the ten biggest clones make up around 0.13%. These data originate in a study of shared clonotypes between healthy human individuals. General study points: Only a few donors were included, so the genetic and exposure-history diversity represented was limited. The study generally estimated greater richness for naive than memory subsets. Among four donors, roughly 5% of naive CD4 clonotypes were found in common.

V shed 5 bases and J shed 2 bases, with 16 bases lying between them. The CDR3 contains 15 residues. The V gene's germline CDR1 is SNHLY and CDR2 FYNNEI. Division of CD4+ cells produced a CD45RA+ naive subset and a CD45RA-negative memory subset. The specimen was naive CD4+ T cells sorted from blood. The subset was: CD45RA+ positively selected. The chain uses TRBV2 and TRBJ2-7; D not resolved. This sequence originates from a man younger than 35 in good health. CDR3 sequence reads: CASSPMGTVTYEQYF. DNA for the CDR3: TGTGCCAGCAGTCCAATGGGCACAGTTACCTACGAGCAGTACTTC.